This TCR beta chain was profiled in a study of T cell responses to AZD1222 COVID-19 vaccine. Turning to the study itself: Both about-4-week and about-12-week second-dose recipients were combined.

Germline-derived CDR1 and CDR2 are SGHRS and YFSETQ. This CDR3 contains 14 residues. Trimming removed 0 bases at V and 9 bases at J, with 15 bases between. Here immunoSEQ multiplex PCR was the method, and the copy in TCRdb shows in-frame clones only, minus some. The sample has 100,000 to 150,000 clones; about 90% are singletons. Study-level points and caveats: Increases in Spike-specific TCR breadth and depth were seen after two AZD1222 doses. Researchers report vaccine-associated CD4 TCRs spanning spike, with dominance at 160-218 and 743-854. Seropositive AZD1222 recipients at baseline numbered only 6 or 7.

As concerns this clone: The antigen is unknown.

The rearrangement links TRBV5-1 to TRBJ2-5; tentatively, D is TRBD1 or TRBD2 (5 bases each). The input for sequencing was peripheral blood, taken on day 0 of AZD1222 vaccination. The clonotype comes from an adult in good health. The CDR3: CASSLGRDLGAQYF. The CDR3 nucleotides read TGCGCCAGCAGCTTGGGCAGGGACCTGGGGGCCCAGTACTTC.